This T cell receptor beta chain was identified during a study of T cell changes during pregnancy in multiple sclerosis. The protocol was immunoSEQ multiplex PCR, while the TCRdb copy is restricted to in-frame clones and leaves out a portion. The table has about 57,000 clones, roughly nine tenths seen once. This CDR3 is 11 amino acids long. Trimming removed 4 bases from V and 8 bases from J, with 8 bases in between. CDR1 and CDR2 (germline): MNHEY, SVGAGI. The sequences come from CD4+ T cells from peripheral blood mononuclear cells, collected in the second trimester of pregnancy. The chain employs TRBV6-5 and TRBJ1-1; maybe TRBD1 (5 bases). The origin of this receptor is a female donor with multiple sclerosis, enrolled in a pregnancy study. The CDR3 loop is CASSSTVEAFF. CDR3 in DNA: TGTGCCAGCAGTTCGACAGTGGAAGCTTTCTTT.